Listed below are T cell receptor beta chains from one sample, sequenced in a study of shared clonotypes between healthy human individuals. The repertoire was sequenced with immunoSEQ multiplex PCR; TCRdb's copy has only in-frame clones and lacks some. Found here are over a million clones, roughly 97% of them singletons; the top ten hold approximately 1.2%. The material sequenced was naive CD4+ T cells sorted from blood. The origin of the receptors is a man under 40 in good health. CDR3s leave out the opening cysteine and the closing phenylalanine or tryptophan.

TRBJ2-7,14,TRBV25-1,ASSEYRGQGANEQY
TRBJ2-1,14,TRBV9,ASSVRPSGNWNEQF
TRBJ2-5,9,TRBV5-4,ASSPGGTQY
TRBJ2-7,11,TRBV2,AILKEISYEQY
TRBJ1-3,12,TRBV10-3,AISPGQAGNTIY
TRBJ2-3,12,TRBV5-1,ASRDGRSTDTQY
TRBJ2-1,12,TRBV6-6,ASSPTTRNNEQF
TRBJ2-7,14,TRBV5-8,ASSLGSGSWSYEQY
TRBJ2-2,15,TRBV27,ASSLGRLGAVIGELF
TRBJ2-7,12,TRBV5-4,ASSLVGSTYEQY
TRBJ2-7,14,TRBV1,TSSQKPGRGGYEQY
TRBJ1-2,12,TRBV7-9,ASSDRVGDYGYT
TRBJ2-5,12,TRBV4-1,ASSQERVAETQY
TRBJ2-7,14,TRBV7-2,ASSLVSQGGRYEQY
TRBJ1-2,13,TRBV5-1,ASSSGGQGYHGYT
TRBJ2-1,16,TRBV10-3,AISESDPTSIPYNEQF
TRBJ2-7,13,TRBV5-6,ASSWTSGSSYEQY
TRBJ2-7,13,TRBV11-2,ASSIERGYSYEQY
TRBJ1-1,11,TRBV7-8,ASSETVNTEAF
TRBJ2-1,12,TRBV18,ASSPQDFLYEQF
TRBJ2-7,10,TRBV19,ASSTLQGQQY
TRBJ2-4,13,TRBV5-1,ASSLAAGMGDIQY
TRBJ2-6,17,TRBV11-2,ASSSAGDRGISGANVLT
TRBJ2-5,11,TRBV2,ASSGGRGETQY
TRBJ2-7,13,TRBV5-6,ASSPLGAPPSEQY
TRBJ2-3,14,TRBV18,ASSRTLATRTDTQY
TRBJ1-1,12,TRBV5-1,ASSPLGLNTEAF
TRBJ1-1,10,TRBV28,ASSFRGTEAF
TRBJ2-1,13,TRBV5-1,ASSLIAGGYNEQF
TRBJ2-5,12,TRBV29-1,SVFTSGSGETQY
TRBJ1-3,14,TRBV7-2,ASSTRAPSPGNTIY
TRBJ2-1,14,TRBV7-6,ASSGLGAGIYNEQF
TRBJ2-1,12,TRBV28,ASTSTVRANEQF
TRBJ1-1,15,TRBV28,ASSSTGQGMWRTEAF
TRBJ2-1,10,TRBV2,ASSEALDSQF
TRBJ2-7,13,TRBV6-5,ASSYSRPPLYEQY
TRBJ1-1,12,TRBV29-1,SVAPVGYDTEAF
TRBJ1-1,18,TRBV2,ASRWDREGTRTKSNTEAF
TRBJ2-1,15,TRBV27,ASSLSPGVESYNEQF
TRBJ2-3,14,TRBV4-1,ASSQVAGTSTDTQY